Sequencing of this TCR beta chain was carried out in a study of regulatory and conventional T cells in RAG deficiency. The length of the CDR3 is 15 residues. Deletions cut 4 bases from V and 4 bases from J, with 15 bases between. From germline, CDR1 is SGHRS and CDR2 YFSETQ. TCRdb keeps only in-frame clones here, not all; method: immunoSEQ multiplex PCR. The sample gives about 8,000 clones, roughly 92% of which show up once; about 1.4% is in the top ten. The sorted regulatory T cells were CD4+, CD25-high and CD127-low, with genomic DNA sequenced. A single count supports this clone. A further study also used this sample, focusing on regulatory T cells. As that report states: Amplification used 52 TRBV primers and 13 TRBJ primers.

The chain is built from TRBV5-1 and TRBJ2-1; a possible D gene is TRBD2 (6 bases). This clonotype was sampled from a human donor in good health. The sequencing input was CD127- CD25+ CD4+ Tregs sorted from blood. CDR3: CASSVRESRYNEQFF. CDR3 in DNA: TGCGCCAGCAGCGTCCGGGAGTCGAGGTACAATGAGCAGTTCTTC.